The 21 T cell receptor beta chains below all came from one sample that was sequenced in a study of long-term antiretroviral therapy in people with HIV. Running of the v3.0 immunoSEQ assay took place at survey level. Using immunoSEQ multiplex PCR, the repertoire was profiled, and TCRdb retains in-frame clones only, with some absent. In the table there are about 31,000 clones, approximately 85% of which are singletons. The starting material was unsorted PBMCs, obtained 0.8 years before starting antiretroviral therapy. These receptor sequences come from a man aged 18 to 29 with HIV.

V and J are TRBV11-2 and TRBJ2-3; D not certain. Germline CDR1 reads SGHAT; CDR2 reads FQNNGV. This CDR3 region has 14 residues. The V gene lost 2 bases and the J gene lost 3 bases, with 9 bases spanning the gap. CDR3 sequence: CASSLNWATDTQYF. Here the CDR3 DNA reads TGTGCCAGCAGCTTAAACTGGGCGACAGATACGCAGTATTTT.

This rearrangement joins TRBV6-5 to TRBJ1-2, with 9 nucleotides matching TRBD1. With 0 bases clipped from V and 9 bases from J, the junction kept 8 bases outside the gene matches. The CDR3 extends over 15 amino acids. Germline-derived CDR1 and CDR2 are MNHEY and SVGAGI. CDR3 sequence (DNA): TGTGCCAGCAGTTACTCGGCGGGACAGGGATGGAGCTACACCTTC. Amino acids: CASSYSAGQGWSYTF.

This chain connects TRBV6-6 to TRBJ2-1; TRBD1 is a possible D gene (5 bases). V lost 2 bases and J lost 9, with 8 bases in between. Germline loops: CDR1 MNHNY, CDR2 SVGAGI (reference sequence). The CDR3 is 12 amino acids. The CDR3 sequence is CASSYTQGEQFF. CDR3 coding DNA: TGTGCCAGCAGTTACACGCAGGGTGAGCAGTTCTTC.

V gene TRBV19 combines with J gene TRBJ2-5; D uncertain. This CDR3 is 16 amino acids long. Germline V gives CDR1 LNHDA, CDR2 SQIVND (reference sequence). V was shortened by 2 bases and J by 3 bases, with 16 bases between the two germline ends. Here the CDR3 reads CASSISWPEREETQYF. CDR3 bases: TGTGCCAGTAGTATAAGTTGGCCCGAGAGAGAAGAGACCCAGTACTTC.

The chain employs TRBV11-3 and TRBJ2-5, with D unresolved. Per germline, CDR1 SGHNT and CDR2 YENEEA. The CDR3 consists of 12 residues. V was cut by 5 bases and J by 7 bases, with 11 bases left in between. The CDR3 reads CASSGGPGTQYF. The CDR3 region has the DNA TGTGCCAGCAGCGGCGGCCCGGGGACCCAGTACTTC.

This chain uses TRBV6-1 with TRBJ1-5, with D possibly being TRBD1 (6 bases). The CDR3 is made up of 13 amino acids. V lost 7 bases and J 4 bases, leaving 11 bases between the germline ends. Germline CDR1 reads MNHNS; CDR2 reads SASEGT. The CDR3 nucleotides read TGTGCCAGCAATAGGGGGGGAAATCAGCCCCAGCATTTT. This gives the protein CASNRGGNQPQHF.

The rearrangement uses TRBV9 and TRBJ1-4; D unresolved. This CDR3 comprises 16 residues. Trimming took 0 bases from V and 3 from J, leaving 12 bases between them. Germline CDR1 reads SGDLS; CDR2 reads YYNGEE. The DNA for the CDR3 is TGTGCCAGCAGCGTAGATGGGCGGGGTGCTAATGAAAAACTGTTTTTT. Protein sequence: CASSVDGRGANEKLFF. Based on the CDR3 plus reference TRBV9 and TRBJ1-4, the full variable domain is DSGVTQTPKHLITATGQRVTLRCSPRSGDLSVYWYQQSLDQGLQFLIQYYNGEERAKGNILERFSAQQFPDLHSELNLSSLELGDSALYFCASSVDGRGANEKLFFGSGTQLSVL.

V usage is TRBV19 and J usage is TRBJ2-3, with TRBD2 matching over 16 bases. The germline V gene encodes CDR1 LNHDA and CDR2 SQIVND (reference sequence). V shed 7 bases and J 6 bases; nucleotides not matched to a gene: 7. The CDR3 spans 16 residues. The CDR3 is CASNPGTSGGVDTQYF. The CDR3 DNA sequence: TGTGCCAGTAACCCCGGGACTAGCGGGGGGGTGGATACGCAGTATTTT.

V and J are TRBV11-2 and TRBJ1-1; no reliable D call. This CDR3 spans 13 amino acids. Trimming pared 5 bases from V and 0 bases from J, leaving 7 bases between. CDR1 and CDR2 from the germline V gene are SGHAT and FQNNGV. Here the CDR3 reads CASSAGVNTEAFF. The CDR3 region has the DNA TGTGCCAGCAGCGCCGGCGTGAACACTGAAGCTTTCTTT.

The V call is TRBV2, the J call TRBJ2-1, with TRBD1 matching over 10 bases. Germline CDR1 is SNHLY and CDR2 is FYNNEI. The CDR3 length is 14 residues. Unmatched junction bases numbered 6, after V lost 7 bases and J lost 6 bases. CDR3 protein: CASKGTGAGNEQFF. For the CDR3, the DNA is TGTGCCAGCAAAGGGACAGGGGCAGGCAATGAGCAGTTCTTC.

The rearrangement uses TRBV2 and TRBJ1-2, with TRBD1 identical over 9 bases. In germline, CDR1 is SNHLY, CDR2 FYNNEI. This CDR3 spans 13 amino acids. V gave up 11 bases and J gave up 5 bases; unmatched junction bases: 9. The CDR3 here is CAGSGTGSYGYTF. In nucleotides, the CDR3 is TGTGCCGGATCCGGGACAGGGTCTTATGGCTACACCTTC.

The gene calls are TRBV14 and TRBJ2-5; possible D gene TRBD2, 5 bases. This CDR3 spans 15 amino acids. V lost 5 bases and J 4 bases, leaving 17 bases between the germline ends. Germline loops: CDR1 SGHDN, CDR2 FVKESK. The CDR3 loop is CASSSLGEPIETQYF. CDR3 nucleotides: TGTGCCAGCAGCTCGCTTGGGGAGCCCATAGAGACCCAGTACTTC.

V usage is TRBV2 and J usage is TRBJ2-5, with TRBD2 matching over 13 bases. The CDR3 has 14 amino acids. Germline CDR1 and CDR2: SNHLY and FYNNEI. V shed 6 bases and J 5 bases; nucleotides not matched to a gene: 3. This CDR3 reads CASRGLAGPETQYF. The CDR3 DNA sequence: TGTGCCAGCAGGGGACTAGCGGGGCCGGAGACCCAGTACTTC.

This sequence joins TRBV5-4 and TRBJ1-2; TRBD1 is a possible D gene (6 bases). The CDR3 has 14 residues. Germline V CDR1 and CDR2: SGHNT, YYREEE (reference sequence). V was cut by 4 bases and J by 6 bases, with 16 bases left in between. The chain's CDR3 is CASSLDRYWNGYTF. The CDR3 DNA sequence: TGTGCCAGCAGCCTGGACAGATACTGGAATGGCTACACCTTC.

The chain is built from TRBV19 and TRBJ2-3, with 8 positions matching TRBD2. Per germline, CDR1 LNHDA and CDR2 SQIVND (reference sequence). Germline trimming cut 4 bases from V and 2 bases from J; bases unmatched to any gene: 5. The CDR3 covers 15 residues. The CDR3 loop reads CASSTQRELTDTQYF. For the CDR3, the DNA is TGTGCCAGTAGTACCCAGCGGGAGCTCACAGATACGCAGTATTTT.

This clone was observed a handful of times. The CDR3 region is CASSPGGRQPQHF. In nucleotides, the CDR3 is TGTGCCAGCTCACCCGGAGGCAGGCAGCCCCAGCATTTT. The chain combines TRBV18 with TRBJ1-5; the D is unclear. The CDR3 contains 13 residues. The V gene lost 3 bases and the J gene lost 7 bases, with 10 bases spanning the gap. CDR1 is KGHSH and CDR2 is LQKENI in the germline V gene.

The chain couples TRBV4-3 to TRBJ1-3; TRBD1 is a possible D gene (5 bases). Germline V lookup: CDR1 LGHNA, CDR2 YSLEER. Trimming cost V 4 bases and J 4 bases, with 14 bases left between them. The CDR3 is 15 amino acids. DNA for the CDR3: TGCGCCAGCAGCCCAGTTGCAGGGAACGGAAACACCATATATTTT. Protein sequence: CASSPVAGNGNTIYF.

The V gene is TRBV2, the J gene TRBJ2-6, with D tentatively TRBD1 (5 bases). The CDR3 length is 16 residues. With 6 bases removed from V and 3 bases from J, the gap between germline ends came to 15 bases. Looked up from germline, CDR1 is SNHLY and CDR2 is FYNNEI. The CDR3 reads CASSRTSIFGANVLTF. The CDR3 region has the DNA TGTGCCAGCAGCAGGACATCTATCTTTGGGGCCAACGTCCTGACTTTC.

V usage is TRBV10-3 and J usage is TRBJ1-4; tentatively, D is TRBD1 (6 bases). Between the trimmed V and J ends, which lost 6 bases and 2 bases, there was a span of 10 bases. CDR3 length: 14 residues. Looked up from germline, CDR1 is ENHRY and CDR2 is SYGVKD. The CDR3 spells CAIRIGGTNEKLFF. The CDR3 DNA sequence: TGTGCCATCAGGATAGGGGGGACTAATGAAAAACTGTTTTTT.

The V call is TRBV19, the J call TRBJ1-6; D uncertain. The CDR3 spans 14 residues. Germline lookup yields CDR1 LNHDA and CDR2 SQIVND (reference sequence). Trimming pared 4 bases from V and 8 bases from J, leaving 12 bases between. The CDR3, as DNA: TGTGCCAGTAGTAATTTGGGCGGAGATTCACCCCTCCACTTT. Translated, it gives CASSNLGGDSPLHF.

The rearrangement links TRBV19 to TRBJ2-2, with no clear D. The CDR3 extends over 13 amino acids. Germline loops: CDR1 LNHDA, CDR2 SQIVND (reference sequence). Trimming took off 1 base at V and 7 bases at J, with 7 bases between the two ends. CDR3 amino acids: CASSIGKVGELFF. The CDR3, as DNA: TGTGCCAGTAGTATAGGGAAGGTCGGGGAGCTGTTTTTT.